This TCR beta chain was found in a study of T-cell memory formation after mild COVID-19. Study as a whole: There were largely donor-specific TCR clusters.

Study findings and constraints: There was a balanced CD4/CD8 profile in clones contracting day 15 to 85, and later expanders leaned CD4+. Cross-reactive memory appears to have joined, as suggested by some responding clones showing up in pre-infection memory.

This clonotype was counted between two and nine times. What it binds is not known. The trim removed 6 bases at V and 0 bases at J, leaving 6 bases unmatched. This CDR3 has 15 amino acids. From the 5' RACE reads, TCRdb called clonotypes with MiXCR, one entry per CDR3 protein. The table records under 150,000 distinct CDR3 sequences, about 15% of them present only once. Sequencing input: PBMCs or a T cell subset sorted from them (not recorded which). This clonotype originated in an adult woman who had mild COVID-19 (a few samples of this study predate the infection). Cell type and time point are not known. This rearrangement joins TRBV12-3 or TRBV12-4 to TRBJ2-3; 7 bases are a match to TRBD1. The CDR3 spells CASRSQGVSTDTQYF. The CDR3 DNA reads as TGTGCCAGCAGATCTCAGGGGGTTAGCACAGATACGCAGTATTTT.